Given below is one TCR beta chain in context. The V and J ends lost 6 bases and 2 bases respectively, with 11 bases between them. CDR3 length: 14 residues. The germline V gene has CDR1 SEHNR and CDR2 FQNEAQ (reference sequence). The sample originates from a study of T cell changes during pregnancy in multiple sclerosis. Some clones are missing from TCRdb's copy, which holds only in-frame ones; the method was immunoSEQ multiplex PCR. The sample has about 29,000 clones; approximately 89% are singletons. The origin of this receptor is a female donor with multiple sclerosis, enrolled in a pregnancy study. Here the sequenced sample was CD8+ T cells from peripheral blood mononuclear cells, taken after pregnancy. The genes are TRBV7-9 and TRBJ2-1, with D perhaps TRBD2 (6 bases). The CDR3 sequence is CASRTGSTYNEQFF. DNA of the CDR3: TGTGCCAGCAGGACCGGGAGCACCTACAATGAGCAGTTCTTC.